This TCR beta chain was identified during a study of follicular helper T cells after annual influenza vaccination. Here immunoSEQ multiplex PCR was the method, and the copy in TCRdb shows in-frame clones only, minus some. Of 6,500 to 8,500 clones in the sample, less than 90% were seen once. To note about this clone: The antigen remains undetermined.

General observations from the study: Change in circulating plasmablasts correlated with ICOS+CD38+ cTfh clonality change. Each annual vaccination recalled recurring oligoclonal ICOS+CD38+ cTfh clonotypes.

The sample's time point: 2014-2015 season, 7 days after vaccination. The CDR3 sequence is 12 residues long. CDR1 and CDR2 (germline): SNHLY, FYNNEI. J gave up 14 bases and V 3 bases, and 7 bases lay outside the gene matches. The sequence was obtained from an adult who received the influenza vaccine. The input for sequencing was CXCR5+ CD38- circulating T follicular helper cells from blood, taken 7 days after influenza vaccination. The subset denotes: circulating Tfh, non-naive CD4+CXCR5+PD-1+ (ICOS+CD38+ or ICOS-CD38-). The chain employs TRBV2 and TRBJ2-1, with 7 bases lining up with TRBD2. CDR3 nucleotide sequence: TGTGCCAGCAGTGAGCGGGAGTTCCGAAAGTTCTTC. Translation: CASSEREFRKFF.